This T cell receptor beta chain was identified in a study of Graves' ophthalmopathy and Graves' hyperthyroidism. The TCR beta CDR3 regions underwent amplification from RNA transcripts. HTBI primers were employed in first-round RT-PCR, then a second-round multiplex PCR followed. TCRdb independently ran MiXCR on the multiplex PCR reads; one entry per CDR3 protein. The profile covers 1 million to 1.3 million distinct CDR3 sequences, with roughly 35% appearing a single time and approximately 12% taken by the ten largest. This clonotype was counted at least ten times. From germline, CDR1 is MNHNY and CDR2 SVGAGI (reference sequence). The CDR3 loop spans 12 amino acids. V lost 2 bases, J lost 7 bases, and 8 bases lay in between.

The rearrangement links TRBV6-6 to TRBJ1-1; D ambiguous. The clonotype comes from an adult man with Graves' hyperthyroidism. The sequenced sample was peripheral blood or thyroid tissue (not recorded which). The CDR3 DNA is TGTGCCAGCAGTTACCCTTCTGTTGAAGCTTTCTTT. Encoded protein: CASSYPSVEAFF.